This record looks at one T cell receptor (beta chain) sequence and its context. Its recognized antigen is unknown. Relative to the germline gene, one junction end is altered; a read error may explain this. Spanning cysteine to phenylalanine, the CDR3 consists of 14 amino acids. Solely the CDR3 DNA is kept, with 42 bases framed from the first base. CDR1 is given as MGHRA and CDR2 as YSYEKL, both from the germline V gene. Libraries of naive CD8 T cells were built from approximately 20,000 to 980,000 sorted cells, with 10%, 30% or 50% of the purified RNA used. Naive CD8 T cells were FACS-sorted as CD8+CD4-CCR7+CD45RA+ on a BD FACSAria II into RLT Plus buffer. Detection sensitivity was tested by spiking Jurkat RNA equal to around 11 TCR copies' worth into samples containing about 20,000-1,100,000 naive CD8 T cells. CD8 T cells were enriched using RosetteSep CD8+ T Cell Enrichment Cocktail and Ficoll-Paque, and the enriched cells then underwent ACK red cell lysis.

The data belong to a study of molecular identifiers for immune sequencing clone quantification (dated by TCRdb to 2017 to 2018). Study-level background: For a replicate experiment, the RNA from either approximately 20,000 or 100,000 naive CD8 T cells was divided into five aliquots, and four of those aliquots went on to sequencing. The study was a methods study using CD8 T cells to benchmark molecular-identifier clustering-based TCR repertoire sequencing (MIDCIRS) and TCR RNA copy counting.

The receptor library was made with PCR. Data came from a NextSeq 500. Preparation of bulk TCR libraries followed a previously described approach, with the TCR primers listed in Table S5. Total RNA was purified with the Qiagen AllPrep DNA/RNA kit. Before any analysis, reads coming from multiple sequencing runs of the same library were combined into one pool. Per the original workflow: Reads were retained only if their TCR constant sequence matched exactly, and those retained reads were trimmed to 150 nt and grouped according to their 12-nt molecular barcodes. Reads within each barcode group were sub-clustered using a 15% Levenshtein threshold, and quality-weighted consensus sequences were constructed for each RNA molecule. Non-functional sequences were discarded, and so were lower-count sequences lying one edit away from another sequence. Based on fitting two negative binomial distributions, any barcode sub-cluster with under 20% of the maximum read count was discarded. TCRdb ran its own pipeline on the public reads, namely fastp trimming at Q25 and MiXCR clone calling, and kept in-frame beta chains. Each CDR3 protein appears once, grouped with its most common genes and DNA. The V and J calls shown here were made by TCRdb, not taken from the authors' results. The sample data list some 590,000 distinct CDR3 sequences, and about 25% of these were observed just once. The ten most abundant clones make up about 0.78% of the sample.

General study outcomes and caveats: Highly expanded clone sizes could be underestimated because identical TCR molecules may share a barcode. Modeling gave around 2.7 recovered TCR RNA copies per cell versus approximately 9 by digital PCR, implying roughly 30% capture efficiency. Even against a background of one million naive CD8 T cells, spiked-in Jurkat TCR RNA amounting to a single cell's worth was reported to be detectable. In CMV-specific effector cells, clones with more than 20 RNA copies accounted for over 97% of molecules, whereas in naive cells such clones accounted for under 1%. Spiked-in Jurkat TCR RNA (around 9 copies' worth), which is not part of the donor repertoire, was contained in the naive libraries. When barcode sub-clustering was left out, chimeric consensus sequences inflated TCR diversity, with chimeras reaching as high as 47%.

Recombination connected TRBV4-1 to TRBJ2-5; TRBD2 matches 10 bases in the middle. This receptor was identified in a human donor in good health. Some libraries in this study had Jurkat cell RNA spiked in. Material for sequencing was naive CD8+ T cells from blood, with Jurkat cell RNA spiked in. This specimen's cell subset or site label, per the study, means: FACS-sorted CD8+CD4-CCR7+CD45RA+ naive T cells. The nucleotides read TGCGCCCGCAGGATAGCGGGGGGCCGAGGGACCCAGTACTTC. Its protein is CARRIAGGRGTQYF.